One sample yielded the 3 T cell receptor beta chains listed below, sequenced in a study of T cell repertoires in cytomegalovirus infection (dated by TCRdb to the late 2010s). The run used an Illumina HiSeq 1500. Through fastp at Q25 and MiXCR, TCRdb rebuilt clones from the public reads, retaining in-frame beta chains. Duplicate CDR3 protein sequences are folded into a single record with the most common DNA and genes. The sample data list over 250,000 distinct CDR3 sequences, and 20% to 25% of these were observed just once. The ten largest clonotypes hold about 21% of the sample. Their cognate antigens are unknown. The sample's treatment or condition label, in plain terms: in vitro stimulation with specific CMV peptide epitopes to enrich CMV-specific T cells. The source was cultured PBMCs, collected from culture after CMV antigen stimulation. Every receptor here comes from a human donor in good health (CMV status not recorded). Some clones in this sample may be carry-over from other donors' samples.

The chain links TRBV6-1 to TRBJ2-2; D remains ambiguous. Trimming stripped 10 bases from V and 6 bases from J, with 18 bases between. CDR1 is MNHNS, CDR2 SASEGT, per germline. The CDR3 consists of 14 residues. This chain's CDR3 is CATGEAVRAGELFF. CDR3 DNA: TGTGCCACCGGAGAGGCAGTCCGGGCCGGGGAGCTGTTTTTT.

The chain has TRBV10-3 and TRBJ2-1; 10 positions agree with TRBD1. Germline trimming cut 5 bases from V and 7 bases from J; bases unmatched to any gene: 8. The germline V gene encodes CDR1 ENHRY and CDR2 SYGVKD. The length of the CDR3 is 15 residues. The CDR3 here is CAISPGQGSSNEQFF. CDR3 DNA sequence: TGTGCCATCAGTCCGGGACAGGGGTCCTCAAATGAGCAGTTCTTC.

This chain links TRBV5-8 with TRBJ2-7, with 12 bases fitting TRBD1. CDR1 is SGHTS and CDR2 is YDEGEE in the germline V gene. V was pared by 3 bases and J by 7 bases, with 8 bases of the junction left unmatched. CDR3 length equals 15 residues. CDR3 bases: TGTGCCAGCAGCTCACCGGGACAGGGGGCGGGGGAGCAGTACGTC. Translated: CASSSPGQGAGEQYV.